This T cell receptor (beta chain) came from a study of cytomegalovirus exposure and HLA in healthy donors. Germline assignment: CDR1 SQVTM and CDR2 ANQGSEA. V lost 4 bases and J 5 bases, leaving 8 bases between the germline ends. The CDR3 is made up of 12 amino acids. The PCR had 60 Vbeta and 13 Jbeta primers. Only in-frame clones appear in the TCRdb table, and some are missing; sequencing was by immunoSEQ multiplex PCR. The repertoire holds 150,000 to 200,000 clones, with approximately 84% as singletons. This clone has just one count. This receptor was obtained from a woman aged 40 to 50 in good health and CMV-seropositive. J is TRBJ2-2 and V is TRBV29-1; D unresolved. The sequencing sample was made of PBMCs. The CDR3 loop reads CSVVPATGELFF. CDR3 nucleotide sequence: TGCAGCGTTGTTCCAGCGACCGGGGAGCTGTTTTTT.